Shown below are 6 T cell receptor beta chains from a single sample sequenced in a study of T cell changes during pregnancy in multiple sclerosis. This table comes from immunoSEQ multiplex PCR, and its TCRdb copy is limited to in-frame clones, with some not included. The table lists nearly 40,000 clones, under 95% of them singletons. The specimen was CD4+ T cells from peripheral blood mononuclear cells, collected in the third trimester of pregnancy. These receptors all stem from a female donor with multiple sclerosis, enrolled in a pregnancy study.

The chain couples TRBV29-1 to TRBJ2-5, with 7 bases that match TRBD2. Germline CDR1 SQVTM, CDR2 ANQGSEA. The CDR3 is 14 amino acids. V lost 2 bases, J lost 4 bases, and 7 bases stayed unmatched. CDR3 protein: CSVEPAGNTETQYF. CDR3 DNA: TGCAGCGTTGAACCAGCGGGAAATACAGAGACCCAGTACTTC.

The CDR3 region has the DNA TGTGCCAGCAGCGTAGGTCTGGAGGGCAGGGTTCATCATCAGCCCCAGCATTTT. Its translation: CASSVGLEGRVHHQPQHF. The V call is TRBV21-1, the J call TRBJ1-5. TRBV21-1 corresponds to a pseudogene. This CDR3 has 18 amino acids.

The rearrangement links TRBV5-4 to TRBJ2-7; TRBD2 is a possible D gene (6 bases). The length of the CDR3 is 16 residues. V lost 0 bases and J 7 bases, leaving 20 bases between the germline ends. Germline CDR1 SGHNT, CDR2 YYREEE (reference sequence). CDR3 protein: CASSLGSGTPGGEQYF. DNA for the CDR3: TGTGCCAGCAGCTTGGGATCCGGGACTCCCGGGGGTGAGCAGTACTTC. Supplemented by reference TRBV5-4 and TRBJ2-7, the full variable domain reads ETGVTQSPTHLIKTRGQQVTLRCSSQSGHNTVSWYQQALGQGPQFIFQYYREEENGRGNFPPRFSGLQFPNYSSELNVNALELDDSALYLCASSLGSGTPGGEQYFGPGTRLTVT.

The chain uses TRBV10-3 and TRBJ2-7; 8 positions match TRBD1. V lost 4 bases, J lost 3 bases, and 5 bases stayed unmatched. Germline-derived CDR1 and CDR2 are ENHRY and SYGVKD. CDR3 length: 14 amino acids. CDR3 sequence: CAISGTGSLYEQYF. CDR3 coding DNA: TGTGCCATCAGTGGGACAGGGTCTCTCTACGAGCAGTACTTC.

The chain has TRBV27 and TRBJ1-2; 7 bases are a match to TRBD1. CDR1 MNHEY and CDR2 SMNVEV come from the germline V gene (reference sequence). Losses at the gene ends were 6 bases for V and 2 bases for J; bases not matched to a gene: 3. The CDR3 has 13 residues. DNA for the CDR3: TGTGCCAGCAGCCGGGACAGCAACTATGGCTACACCTTC. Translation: CASSRDSNYGYTF.

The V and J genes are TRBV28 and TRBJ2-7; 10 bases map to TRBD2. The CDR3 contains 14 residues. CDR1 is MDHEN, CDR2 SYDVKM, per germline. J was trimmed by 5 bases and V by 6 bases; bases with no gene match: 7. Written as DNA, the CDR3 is TGTGCCAGCAGATCAGCGGGAGGGCCCCACGAGCAGTACTTC. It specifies CASRSAGGPHEQYF.